This is a list of T cell receptor beta chains from one sample in a study of cytomegalovirus exposure and HLA in healthy donors. Here immunoSEQ multiplex PCR was the method, and the copy in TCRdb shows in-frame clones only, minus some. Found here are about 150,000 clones, around 80% of them singletons; the top ten hold 10% to 15%. Input material: PBMCs. The receptors were sampled from a man in his forties or fifties in good health and CMV-seropositive. CDR3s include the opening cysteine and the closing phenylalanine or tryptophan. The D gene is left open where the match is weak.

V gene: TRBV27; J gene: TRBJ2-7; D gene: -; CDR3 protein: CASSPRGRALYEYEQYF
V gene: TRBV9; J gene: TRBJ2-3; D gene: -; CDR3 protein: CASSGRASTDTQYF
V gene: TRBV9; J gene: TRBJ2-1; D gene: TRBD2; CDR3 protein: CASSVGLASNEQFF
V gene: TRBV28; J gene: TRBJ2-1; D gene: TRBD2; CDR3 protein: CASSFLLAGAVLNEQFF
V gene: TRBV6-5; J gene: TRBJ1-1; D gene: TRBD1; CDR3 protein: CASSYSRQGRNTEAFF
V gene: TRBV27; J gene: TRBJ2-3; D gene: TRBD1; CDR3 protein: CASSSRQGGADTQYF
V gene: TRBV4-1; J gene: TRBJ2-4; D gene: TRBD2; CDR3 protein: CAGSQPWEGKGKNIQYF
V gene: TRBV12-1; J gene: TRBJ1-1; D gene: -; CDR3 protein: CASSFVGQGAFTEAFF
V gene: TRBV28; J gene: TRBJ1-2; D gene: -; CDR3 protein: CASSFSDRSLKQYGYTF
V gene: TRBV27; J gene: TRBJ1-4; D gene: -; CDR3 protein: CASSLIRSTNEKLFF
V gene: TRBV6-5; J gene: TRBJ1-2; D gene: TRBD1; CDR3 protein: CASSPSGTAYGYTF
V gene: TRBV6-5; J gene: TRBJ2-7; D gene: TRBD2; CDR3 protein: CASNPGLAGYEQYF
V gene: TRBV10-1; J gene: TRBJ1-5; D gene: TRBD1; CDR3 protein: CASSVGQGNQPQHF
V gene: TRBV2; J gene: TRBJ2-7; D gene: -; CDR3 protein: CASSEAGETSYEQYF
V gene: TRBV27; J gene: TRBJ1-2; D gene: -; CDR3 protein: CASSRSTGYGYTF
V gene: TRBV5-4; J gene: TRBJ1-2; D gene: -; CDR3 protein: CASSLDRVSGGYTF
V gene: TRBV27; J gene: TRBJ1-1; D gene: -; CDR3 protein: CASTPTGGIAEAFF
V gene: TRBV7-9; J gene: TRBJ2-7; D gene: TRBD2; CDR3 protein: CASSATSGRAYEQYF
V gene: TRBV19; J gene: TRBJ1-1; D gene: TRBD1; CDR3 protein: CASSIRKTGGITEAFF
V gene: TRBV29-1; J gene: TRBJ1-1; D gene: -; CDR3 protein: CSVGQGNTEAFF
V gene: TRBV12-5; J gene: TRBJ2-7; D gene: TRBD2; CDR3 protein: CASGDGTSGWAYEQYF
V gene: TRBV27; J gene: TRBJ2-3; D gene: -; CDR3 protein: CASSLFPLASTDTQYF
V gene: TRBV10-3; J gene: TRBJ2-2; D gene: TRBD2; CDR3 protein: CAIRPGLAGVTGELFF
V gene: TRBV27; J gene: TRBJ2-5; D gene: -; CDR3 protein: CASSVREQETQYF
V gene: TRBV5-1; J gene: TRBJ1-4; D gene: -; CDR3 protein: CASSFQGDEKLFF
V gene: TRBV27; J gene: TRBJ2-7; D gene: TRBD2; CDR3 protein: CASTYRASGSIYEQYF
V gene: TRBV10-3; J gene: TRBJ1-1; D gene: -; CDR3 protein: CAITAGNTEAFF